A single sample gave rise to the 31 T cell receptor beta chains below, sequenced in a study of blood T cell repertoires in COVID-19. Sequenced by immunoSEQ multiplex PCR; TCRdb stores in-frame clones only, minus some. Of approximately 250,000 clones listed, 85% were seen once; the top ten hold roughly 4.6%. The sample was peripheral blood. The source is a man aged 50-59 years with COVID-19, enrolled during active disease.

The J gene is TRBJ2-2, the V gene TRBV29-1, with D perhaps matching TRBD1 (5 bases). This CDR3 has 14 amino acids. Germline V gene sequence: CDR1 SQVTM, CDR2 ANQGSEA. Trimming stripped 7 bases from V and 3 bases from J, with 15 bases between. The CDR3 sequence: CSALSLGDTGELFF. CDR3 DNA sequence: TGCAGCGCCCTGTCCTTAGGGGACACCGGGGAGCTGTTTTTT.

V gene TRBV2 combines with J gene TRBJ2-5; no clear D. There are 14 residues in the CDR3. Germline V gives CDR1 SNHLY, CDR2 FYNNEI. Trimming took 5 bases from V and 2 from J, leaving 12 bases between them. The CDR3 spells CASSISRVQETQYF. The CDR3 DNA follows: TGTGCCAGCAGTATTAGCAGAGTACAAGAGACCCAGTACTTC.

The rearrangement links TRBV9 to TRBJ2-3, with 7 bases fitting TRBD2. Germline V gene sequence: CDR1 SGDLS, CDR2 YYNGEE. The V and J ends lost 1 base and 1 base, in that order; junction bases with no gene match: 3. The CDR3 runs 15 residues. Here the CDR3 reads CASSVMGRGTDTQYF. The DNA of the CDR3 is TGTGCCAGCAGCGTAATGGGGAGGGGCACAGATACGCAGTATTTT.

The chain recombines TRBV3-1 (or the pseudogene TRBV3-2) with TRBJ1-1, with 7 bases lining up with TRBD1. V shed 4 bases, J shed 0 bases, and the junction held 5 bases outside the gene matches. The CDR3 has 15 amino acids. Germline V gene data show CDR1 as LGHDT and CDR2 as YNNKEL (reference sequence). The CDR3 nucleotides are TGTGCCAGCAGCCCTTGGGACAGCTTGAACACTGAAGCTTTCTTT. It encodes CASSPWDSLNTEAFF.

Only one count was recorded for this clone. The chain carries TRBV7-2 and TRBJ2-2, with a possible D match to TRBD1 (8 bases). Germline V gives CDR1 SGHTA, CDR2 FQGNSA. The CDR3 consists of 16 residues. V lost 5 bases and J lost 2, with 15 bases in between. DNA of the CDR3: TGTGCCAGCAGCCCACAGGGGGGGCGAAACACCGGGGAGCTGTTTTTT. Residues: CASSPQGGRNTGELFF.

The chain uses TRBV25-1 and TRBJ2-5, with 11 bases that match TRBD2. Germline V gene data show CDR1 as MGHDK and CDR2 as SYGVNS. The CDR3 is 18 residues long. V lost 1 base to trimming and J lost 0 bases; unmatched junction nucleotides: 7. The CDR3 sequence is CASSEWGLAVHHQETQYF. For the CDR3, the DNA is TGTGCCAGCAGTGAATGGGGACTAGCGGTACATCACCAAGAGACCCAGTACTTC.

The V and J genes are TRBV7-2 and TRBJ1-1, with 11 bases matching TRBD1. The CDR3 extends over 19 amino acids. J gave up 1 base and V 5 bases, and 15 bases lay outside the gene matches. Germline CDR1 is SGHTA and CDR2 is FQGNSA. The CDR3 region is CASSPSGGQGARRNTEAFF. CDR3 DNA: TGTGCCAGCAGCCCTTCTGGAGGACAGGGGGCGAGGAGGAACACTGAAGCTTTCTTT.

The CDR3 spells CASSYYRGFNEQYF. The DNA for the CDR3 is TGTGCCAGCAGTTACTACAGGGGGTTCAACGAGCAGTACTTC. The V and J genes are TRBV6-5 and TRBJ2-7, with 8 positions matching TRBD1. Trimming removed 1 base from V and 5 bases from J; junction bases left unmatched: 4. Germline CDR1 and CDR2: MNHEY and SVGAGI. This CDR3 region has 14 residues.

The CDR3 DNA follows: TGTGCCACCAGCAGAGAAAACAGGGCGAACACCGGGGAGCTGTTTTTT. This sequence encodes CATSRENRANTGELFF. This chain joins TRBV15 and TRBJ2-2, with D maybe TRBD1 (6 bases). There are 16 residues in the CDR3. V was trimmed by 0 bases and J by 0 bases, leaving 8 bases between them. The germline gives CDR1 LNHNV, CDR2 YYDKDF (reference sequence).

The chain links TRBV25-1 to TRBJ1-2; TRBD1 might be the D (5 bases). V dropped 2 bases and J dropped 6 bases, with 7 bases sitting between them. This CDR3 contains 12 residues. Germline V gene sequence: CDR1 MGHDK, CDR2 SYGVNS. The CDR3 spells CASSEVRDGYTF. The CDR3 DNA sequence: TGTGCCAGCAGTGAAGTCAGGGATGGCTACACCTTC.

V usage is TRBV7-8 and J usage is TRBJ2-7, with D possibly TRBD1 on 6 matching bases. Germline V gene data show CDR1 as SGHVS and CDR2 as FQNEAQ. This CDR3 spans 14 amino acids. V gave up 0 bases and J gave up 2 bases, with 8 bases separating them. CDR3 in DNA: TGTGCCAGCAGCTTAGCGGGGGCCACCTACGAGCAGTACTTC. Protein sequence: CASSLAGATYEQYF. The full variable domain, rest sourced from reference TRBV7-8 and TRBJ2-7, is GAGVSQSPRYKVAKRGQDVALRCDPISGHVSLFWYQQALGQGPEFLTYFQNEAQLDKSGLPSDRFFAERPEGSVSTLKIQRTQQEDSAVYLCASSLAGATYEQYFGPGTRLTVT.

This clone was detected once. The rearrangement uses TRBV18 and TRBJ1-3; TRBD1 matches 7 bases. Germline values: CDR1 KGHSH, CDR2 LQKENI. The CDR3 sequence is 15 residues long. V shed 0 bases, J shed 4 bases, and the junction held 3 bases outside the gene matches. CDR3: CASSPPGQMGNTIYF. CDR3 nucleotide sequence: TGTGCCAGCTCACCACCGGGACAGATGGGAAACACCATATATTTT.

The chain combines TRBV21-1 with TRBJ2-7; whether TRBD1, the table's D call, matches the DNA was not checked. TRBV21-1 is labeled a pseudogene. The CDR3 runs to 12 residues. This CDR3 reads CASSPRGYEQYF. CDR3 coding DNA: TGTGCCAGCAGCCCCAGGGGCTACGAGCAGTACTTC.

The chain is built from TRBV28 and TRBJ2-5; the match to TRBD2 covers 12 bases. V gave up 6 bases and J gave up 2 bases; unmatched junction bases: 7. The germline V gene encodes CDR1 MDHEN and CDR2 SYDVKM. The CDR3 consists of 16 residues. The CDR3 DNA reads TGTGCCAGCAGCCCTATGACTAGCGGGGGTCAAGAGACCCAGTACTTC. This sequence encodes CASSPMTSGGQETQYF.

The rearrangement joins TRBV29-1 to TRBJ2-2; TRBD1 is a possible D gene (6 bases). Trimming removed 6 bases from V and 6 bases from J, with 11 bases in between. This CDR3 is 12 amino acids long. The germline V gene encodes CDR1 SQVTM and CDR2 ANQGSEA. CDR3 region: CSVGDRPGELFF. CDR3 nucleotides: TGCAGCGTGGGAGACAGGCCCGGGGAGCTGTTTTTT.

The genes are TRBV7-2 and TRBJ2-1, with 11 bases fitting TRBD2. Germline CDR1 SGHTA, CDR2 FQGNSA. The CDR3 contains 19 residues. J gave up 1 base and V 5 bases, and 13 bases lay outside the gene matches. As DNA, the CDR3 is TGTGCCAGCAGCCCGAGGCGGCTAGCGGGGGGAGTGTCCTACAATGAGCAGTTCTTC. This encodes CASSPRRLAGGVSYNEQFF.

Turning to this clone: One junction end disagrees with the germline gene, perhaps due to a read error. The rearrangement joins TRBV23-1 to TRBJ1-4; D unclear. TRBV23-1 is an open reading frame, and its role is uncertain. This CDR3 region has 8 residues. Here the CDR3 DNA reads TGCGCCAGCAGGAAAGCCCGTTTT. The encoded protein is CASRKARF.

The V gene is TRBV4-1, the J gene TRBJ1-5; D might be TRBD1 (5 bases). Trimming cost V 0 bases and J 5 bases, with 20 bases left between them. Germline V gene sequence: CDR1 MGHRA, CDR2 YSYEKL. This CDR3 comprises 18 residues. CDR3 region: CASSQDQVAGRAYQPQHF. DNA for the CDR3: TGCGCCAGCAGCCAAGATCAGGTCGCAGGCAGGGCCTATCAGCCCCAGCATTTT.

The chain carries TRBV11-1 and TRBJ2-3; TRBD2 aligns across 7 bases. The germline V gene encodes CDR1 SGHAT and CDR2 FQDESV (reference sequence). The CDR3 extends over 14 amino acids. Unmatched junction bases numbered 3, after V lost 1 base and J lost 5 bases. CDR3: CASSLGTSGDTQYF. The CDR3 DNA sequence: TGTGCCAGCAGCTTAGGGACTAGTGGAGATACGCAGTATTTT.

The chain employs TRBV5-4 and TRBJ2-1; possibly TRBD2 for D (5 bases). V lost 2 bases to trimming and J lost 7 bases, with 10 bases between them. This CDR3 has 13 residues. In germline, CDR1 is SGHNT, CDR2 YYREEE (reference sequence). CDR3 sequence: CASSFRGLNEQFF. CDR3 coding DNA: TGTGCCAGCAGCTTTCGGGGTTTGAATGAGCAGTTCTTC.

V usage is TRBV19 and J usage is TRBJ2-3; D is undetermined. CDR3 length: 12 residues. V dropped 3 bases and J dropped 4 bases, with 5 bases sitting between them. Germline V gene lookup returns CDR1 LNHDA and CDR2 SQIVND (reference sequence). The CDR3 coding sequence is TGTGCCAGTAGTATGGGCGCAGATACGCAGTATTTT. Protein: CASSMGADTQYF.

This clone was recorded once. This rearrangement joins TRBV5-1 to TRBJ2-1, with 12 positions matching TRBD2. The V segment lost 3 bases and the J segment 8 bases; nucleotides outside the gene matches: 9. CDR1 is SGHRS and CDR2 is YFSETQ in the germline V gene. This CDR3 region has 16 residues. As DNA, the CDR3 is TGCGCCAGCAGCTATGGGGCTAGCGGGGGGGCGTATGAGCAGTTCTTC. Translation: CASSYGASGGAYEQFF.

The rearrangement links TRBV9 to TRBJ1-2; 11 bases line up with TRBD1. This CDR3 comprises 14 residues. The trim removed 2 bases at V and 8 bases at J, leaving 5 bases unmatched. Per germline, CDR1 SGDLS and CDR2 YYNGEE. The CDR3 DNA follows: TGTGCCAGCAGCGTGGGACAGGGGGTTCGGGGCTACACCTTC. It encodes CASSVGQGVRGYTF. The full variable domain, rest sourced from reference TRBV9 and TRBJ1-2, is DSGVTQTPKHLITATGQRVTLRCSPRSGDLSVYWYQQSLDQGLQFLIQYYNGEERAKGNILERFSAQQFPDLHSELNLSSLELGDSALYFCASSVGQGVRGYTFGSGTRLTVV.

This chain uses TRBV19 with TRBJ1-2; no definite D call. Germline V gene data show CDR1 as LNHDA and CDR2 as SQIVND (reference sequence). Trimming took 10 bases from V and 3 from J, leaving 12 bases between them. CDR3 size: 12 residues. DNA for the CDR3: TGTGCCACCAGACACAGAGACTATGGCTACACCTTC. Amino acid sequence: CATRHRDYGYTF.

The V and J genes are TRBV5-1 and TRBJ1-1; 7 bases agree with TRBD1. The CDR3 consists of 14 residues. Germline V CDR1 and CDR2: SGHRS, YFSETQ. V lost 4 bases to trimming and J lost 0 bases; unmatched junction nucleotides: 3. DNA of the CDR3: TGCGCCAGCAGCCTGACAGGGCTGAACACTGAAGCTTTCTTT. Translated, it gives CASSLTGLNTEAFF.

The gene calls are TRBV10-3 and TRBJ1-3, with TRBD1 matching 7 bases. The junction had 12 bases not matched to a gene; V was cut back by 5 bases and J by 2 bases. Germline-derived CDR1 and CDR2 are ENHRY and SYGVKD. CDR3 length equals 17 residues. The CDR3 region is CAISSASGTATGNTIYF. The CDR3 region has the DNA TGTGCCATCAGTTCCGCCTCCGGGACAGCAACTGGAAACACCATATATTTT.

The chain is built from TRBV3-1 (or the pseudogene TRBV3-2) and TRBJ1-5; a possible D gene is TRBD1 (5 bases). Between the trimmed V and J ends, which lost 1 base and 4 bases, there was a span of 8 bases. The CDR3 extends over 14 amino acids. CDR1 and CDR2 from the germline V gene are LGHDT and YNNKEL (reference sequence). CDR3 nucleotide sequence: TGTGCCAGCAGCCAAGGACAGTATAATCAGCCCCAGCATTTT. Translation gives CASSQGQYNQPQHF.

This clone has just one count. This chain connects TRBV4-1 to TRBJ2-5; D gene uncertain. The CDR3 extends over 13 amino acids. V shed 3 bases and J shed 2 bases, with 7 bases lying between them. CDR1 is MGHRA, CDR2 YSYEKL, per germline. CDR3 DNA: TGCGCCAGCAGCCACTACAGACAAGAGACCCAGTACTTC. The encoded protein is CASSHYRQETQYF.

The chain recombines TRBV11-3 with TRBJ2-1; TRBD1 matches at 9 bases. Trimming took 5 bases from V and 10 from J; bases not matched to a gene: 15. The length of the CDR3 is 16 residues. Germline values: CDR1 SGHNT, CDR2 YENEEA. DNA of the CDR3: TGTGCCAGCAGCACAACCGGGACAGGGTGGAGCGGGGAGCAGTTCTTC. Translating it yields CASSTTGTGWSGEQFF.

In its sample, this clone was seen once. V and J are TRBV7-9 and TRBJ1-4; D not certain. This CDR3 spans 16 amino acids. The germline CDR1 and CDR2 sequences are SEHNR and FQNEAQ (reference sequence). Trimming shortened V by 2 bases and J by 0 bases, and 10 bases separated the two germline ends. The CDR3 sequence is CASSLIGLATNEKLFF. As DNA, the CDR3 is TGTGCCAGCAGCTTAATTGGACTTGCAACTAATGAAAAACTGTTTTTT.

This chain uses TRBV5-4 with TRBJ1-6; 8 bases are shared with TRBD1. The germline V gene has CDR1 SGHNT and CDR2 YYREEE (reference sequence). V shed 4 bases, J shed 0 bases, and the junction held 3 bases outside the gene matches. The CDR3 spans 16 residues. The CDR3 here is CASSPDRGSYNSPLHF. CDR3 DNA sequence: TGTGCCAGCAGCCCTGACAGGGGCTCCTATAATTCACCCCTCCACTTT. Looking up the rest from reference TRBV5-4 and TRBJ1-6 gives the full variable domain: ETGVTQSPTHLIKTRGQQVTLRCSSQSGHNTVSWYQQALGQGPQFIFQYYREEENGRGNFPPRFSGLQFPNYSSELNVNALELDDSALYLCASSPDRGSYNSPLHFGNGTRLTVT.